This T cell receptor beta chain was captured by sequencing in a study of T cells in Graves' hyperthyroidism and ophthalmopathy. TCR beta CDR3 sequences were amplified from RNA transcripts. When the TCR CDR3 underwent first-round RT-PCR, the HTBI primer set was used. One entry per CDR3 protein, called by TCRdb with MiXCR from the multiplex PCR reads. The repertoire holds fewer than 700,000 distinct CDR3 sequences, about 15% seen once, with 17% in the top ten. The CDR3 covers 15 residues. CDR1 is SGHVS and CDR2 is FNYEAQ in the germline V gene. The V end lost 7 bases, the J end lost 0 bases, and 13 bases lay between the germline ends. This clonotype has a count of ten or more.

This receptor was obtained from a woman between 18 and 29 years old with Graves' ophthalmopathy. The chain recombines TRBV7-6 with TRBJ2-1; D not certain. Sequenced input: blood. CDR3 residues: CASTVDWSSYNEQFF. The CDR3 nucleotides read TGTGCCAGCACCGTAGACTGGAGCTCCTACAATGAGCAGTTCTTC.